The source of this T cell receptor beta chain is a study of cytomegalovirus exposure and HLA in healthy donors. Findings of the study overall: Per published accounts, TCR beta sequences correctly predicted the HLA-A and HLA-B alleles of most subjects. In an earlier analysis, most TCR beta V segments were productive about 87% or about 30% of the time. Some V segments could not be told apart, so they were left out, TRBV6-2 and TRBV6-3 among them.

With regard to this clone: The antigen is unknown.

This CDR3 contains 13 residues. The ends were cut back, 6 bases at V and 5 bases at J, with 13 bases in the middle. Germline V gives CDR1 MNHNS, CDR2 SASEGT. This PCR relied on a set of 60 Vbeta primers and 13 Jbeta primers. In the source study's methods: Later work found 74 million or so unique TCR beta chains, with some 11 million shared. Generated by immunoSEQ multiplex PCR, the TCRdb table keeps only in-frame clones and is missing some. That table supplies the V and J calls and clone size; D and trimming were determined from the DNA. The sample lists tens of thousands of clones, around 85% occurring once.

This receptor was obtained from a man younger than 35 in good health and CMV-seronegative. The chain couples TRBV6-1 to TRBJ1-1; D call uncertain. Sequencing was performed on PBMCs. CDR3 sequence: CASRAGLGTEAFF. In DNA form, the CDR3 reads TGTGCCAGCAGGGCCGGGTTAGGTACTGAAGCTTTCTTT.